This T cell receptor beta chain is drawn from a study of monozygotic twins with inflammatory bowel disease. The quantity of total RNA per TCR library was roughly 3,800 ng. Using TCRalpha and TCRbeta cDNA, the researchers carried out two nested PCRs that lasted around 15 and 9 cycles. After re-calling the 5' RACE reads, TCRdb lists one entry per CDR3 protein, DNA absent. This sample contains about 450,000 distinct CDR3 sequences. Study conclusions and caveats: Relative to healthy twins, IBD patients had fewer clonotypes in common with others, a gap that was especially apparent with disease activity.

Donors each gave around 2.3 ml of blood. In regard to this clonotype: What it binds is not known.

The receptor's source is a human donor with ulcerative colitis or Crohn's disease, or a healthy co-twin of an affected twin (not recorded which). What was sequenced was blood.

The CDR3 spells CASSRTGTGELFF. V usage is TRBV5-6 and J usage is TRBJ2-2; TCRdb's assignment of TRBD1 cannot be checked, as there is no DNA. CDR1 and CDR2 (germline): SGHDT, YYEEEE. This CDR3 has 13 residues.